The 2 T cell receptor beta chains reported below all come from one sample, sequenced in a study of response to subunit inactivated influenza vaccine. TCRdb ran MiXCR on the RT-PCR reads and lists one entry per CDR3 protein. The sample holds more than 700,000 distinct CDR3 sequences; 21% are singletons and the top ten take roughly 10%. The source was PBMCs from blood, collected 5 days after vaccination. These receptors all come from a man between 45 and 60 years old who received an inactivated influenza vaccine.

This chain uses TRBV27 with TRBJ2-1; TRBD2 matches at 11 bases. CDR3 length: 14 amino acids. Looked up from germline, CDR1 is MNHEY and CDR2 is SMNVEV (reference sequence). V gave up 8 bases and J gave up 7 bases; unmatched junction bases: 7. The CDR3 region has the DNA TGTGCCAGCGGTAGCGGGAGGGCCAGAAATGAGCAGTTCTTC. Translating gives CASGSGRARNEQFF.

This clonotype showed up just a few times. This sequence joins TRBV12-3 or TRBV12-4 and TRBJ1-2; TRBD1 is a possible D gene (5 bases). With 6 bases removed from V and 4 bases from J, the gap between germline ends came to 18 bases. The CDR3 is 15 amino acids. The DNA for the CDR3 is TGTGCCAGCAGCCCTTATGGGGGATCGGGCTATGGCTACACCTTC. This translates into CASSPYGGSGYGYTF.